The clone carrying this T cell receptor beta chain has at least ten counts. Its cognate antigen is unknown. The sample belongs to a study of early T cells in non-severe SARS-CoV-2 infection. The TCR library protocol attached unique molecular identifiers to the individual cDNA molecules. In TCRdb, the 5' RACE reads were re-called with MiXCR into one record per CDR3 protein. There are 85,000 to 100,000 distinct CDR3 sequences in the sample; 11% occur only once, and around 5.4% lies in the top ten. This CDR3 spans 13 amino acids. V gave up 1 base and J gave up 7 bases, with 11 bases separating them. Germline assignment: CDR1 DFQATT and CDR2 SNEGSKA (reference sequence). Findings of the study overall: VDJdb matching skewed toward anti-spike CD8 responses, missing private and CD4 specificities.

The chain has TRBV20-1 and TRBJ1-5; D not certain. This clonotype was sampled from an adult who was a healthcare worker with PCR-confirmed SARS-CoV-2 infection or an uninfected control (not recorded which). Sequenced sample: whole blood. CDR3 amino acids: CSARGGPYQPQHF. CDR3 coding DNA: TGCAGTGCTAGAGGCGGACCCTACCAGCCCCAGCATTTT.